Shown below are 19 T cell receptor beta chains from a single sample sequenced in a study of shared clonotypes between healthy human individuals (dated by TCRdb to the early 2020s). The receptor library was made with the immunoSEQ multiplex PCR assay. TCRdb took over this immuneACCESS table, retaining in-frame rearrangements with V and J assigned. Such tables are incomplete; in checked studies, under half of the missing clones stem from an unresolved V gene, and the remainder is unexplained. The sample table holds 1.5 million to 2.5 million clones, of which about 95% were seen once. The ten largest clones take up roughly 1.2% of the sample. CD8 naive samples were obtained by positive selection for CCR7 among CD45RO-negative cells, yielding a CD45RA+CCR7+ population from which TemRA cells were excluded. Sequencing used naive CD8+ T cells sorted from blood. This sample's cell subset or site label indicates: CD45RA+CCR7+. The receptors here all came from a man between 18 and 29 years old in good health.

The chain employs TRBV28 and TRBJ1-5, with D unclear. V dropped 1 base and J dropped 5 bases, with 12 bases sitting between them. The germline gives CDR1 MDHEN, CDR2 SYDVKM. The length of the CDR3 is 15 residues. The CDR3 DNA is TGTGCCAGCAGTTTATCTGAGACCCGCGATCAGCCCCAGCATTTT. This gives the protein CASSLSETRDQPQHF. Full variable domain (rest looked up from reference TRBV28 and TRBJ1-5): DVKVTQSSRYLVKRTGEKVFLECVQDMDHENMFWYRQDPGLGLRLIYFSYDVKMKEKGDIPEGYSVSREKKERFSLILESASTNQTSMYLCASSLSETRDQPQHFGDGTRLSIL.

The chain combines TRBV9 with TRBJ2-7, with 7 bases aligning to TRBD1. This CDR3 spans 15 amino acids. V lost 3 bases to trimming and J lost 2 bases; unmatched junction nucleotides: 8. CDR1 SGDLS and CDR2 YYNGEE come from the germline V gene. The CDR3 sequence: CASSGDRDSPYEQYF. The CDR3 DNA reads TGTGCCAGCAGCGGCGACAGGGATAGCCCCTACGAGCAGTACTTC.

V usage is TRBV5-1 and J usage is TRBJ1-1; no clear D gene. The V gene lost 0 bases and the J gene lost 4 bases, with 13 bases spanning the gap. Germline loops: CDR1 SGHRS, CDR2 YFSETQ. This CDR3 comprises 15 residues. CDR3 DNA: TGCGCCAGCAGCTTGGAACCCGTGGGGAGCACTGAAGCTTTCTTT. Encoded protein: CASSLEPVGSTEAFF.

The genes are TRBV6-5 and TRBJ2-1, with TRBD1 identical over 9 bases. The junction had 8 bases not matched to a gene; V was cut back by 6 bases and J by 8 bases. Germline assignment: CDR1 MNHEY and CDR2 SVGAGI. CDR3 length: 14 amino acids. In DNA form, the CDR3 reads TGTGCCAGCAGCCCCGGGACAGGGAACCATGAGCAGTTCTTC. This encodes CASSPGTGNHEQFF.

J is TRBJ2-1 and V is TRBV9; 7 positions match TRBD1. This CDR3 comprises 14 residues. J gave up 9 bases and V 3 bases, and 9 bases lay outside the gene matches. From germline, CDR1 is SGDLS and CDR2 YYNGEE. The CDR3 DNA reads TGTGCCAGCAGCGCCCCACAGGGGCTGGGTGAGCAGTTCTTC. Protein: CASSAPQGLGEQFF.

Details on this clone: At one of its ends the junction is not consistent with the germline gene, which may arise from a read error. J is TRBJ2-7 and V is TRBV7-7, with 8 nucleotides matching TRBD2. The CDR3 is 10 residues long. The V gene's germline CDR1 is SSHAT and CDR2 FNYEAQ (reference sequence). The CDR3 sequence is CASSGGEGNF. The CDR3 DNA sequence: TGTGCTAGCAGCGGGGGAGAGGGTAACTTC. The complete variable domain, with remaining parts taken from reference TRBV7-7 and TRBJ2-7, reads GAGVSQSPRYKVTKRGQDVTLRCDPISSHATLYWYQQALGQGPEFLTYFNYEAQPDKSGLPSDRFSAERPEGSISTLTIQRTEQRDSAMYRCASSGGEGNFGPGTRLTVT.

The rearrangement joins TRBV9 to TRBJ2-1, with 7 positions matching TRBD1. This CDR3 region has 17 residues. Germline trimming cut 2 bases from V and 4 bases from J; bases unmatched to any gene: 12. The germline gives CDR1 SGDLS, CDR2 YYNGEE. The CDR3 is CASSVGPGGSNYNEQFF. As DNA, the CDR3 is TGTGCCAGCAGCGTGGGGCCAGGGGGAAGCAATTACAATGAGCAGTTCTTC.

This clone is a singleton in its sample. In nucleotides, the CDR3 is TGTGCCAGCAGCACGGGACTAGCGGGAGTCTCGAACGAGCAGTACTTC. It encodes CASSTGLAGVSNEQYF. V and J are TRBV9 and TRBJ2-7; the match to TRBD2 covers 14 bases. The CDR3 is 16 amino acids. The germline V gene has CDR1 SGDLS and CDR2 YYNGEE. V dropped 4 bases and J dropped 5; count of bases not matched to a gene: 8.

This rearrangement joins TRBV4-1 to TRBJ2-1; 9 bases match TRBD1. This CDR3 is 17 amino acids long. Trimming cost V 3 bases and J 12 bases; bases outside gene matches: 18. In germline, CDR1 is MGHRA, CDR2 YSYEKL. CDR3 loop: CASSHPGQGYYNDVQFF. In DNA, the CDR3 is TGCGCCAGCAGCCACCCAGGACAGGGGTATTACAATGACGTGCAGTTCTTC.

The gene calls are TRBV5-6 and TRBJ2-7; unclear D gene. V gave up 2 bases and J gave up 7 bases, with 19 bases separating them. Germline CDR1 is SGHDT and CDR2 is YYEEEE. CDR3 length: 15 residues. CDR3 bases: TGTGCCAGCAGCTTCATATGGGAATCCTTAGGGGAGCAGTACTTC. It encodes CASSFIWESLGEQYF.

The chain has TRBV6-1 and TRBJ1-1; D call uncertain. This CDR3 spans 13 amino acids. The ends were cut back, 9 bases at V and 3 bases at J, with 14 bases in the middle. CDR1 and CDR2 (germline): MNHNS, SASEGT. CDR3 sequence: CASLPGSYTEAFF. CDR3 coding DNA: TGTGCCAGTTTACCGGGATCCTACACTGAAGCTTTCTTT.

This rearrangement joins TRBV5-1 to TRBJ1-1; no firm D call. The germline V and J ends were trimmed by 4 bases and 0 bases, with 16 bases remaining between them. Germline values: CDR1 SGHRS, CDR2 YFSETQ. CDR3 length: 16 residues. The CDR3, as DNA: TGCGCCAGCAGCCTACTACCCGGAGGGATGAACACTGAAGCTTTCTTT. Translated, it gives CASSLLPGGMNTEAFF. The complete variable domain, with remaining parts taken from reference TRBV5-1 and TRBJ1-1, reads KAGVTQTPRYLIKTRGQQVTLSCSPISGHRSVSWYQQTPGQGLQFLFEYFSETQRNKGNFPGRFSGRQFSNSRSEMNVSTLELGDSALYLCASSLLPGGMNTEAFFGQGTRLTVV.

The gene calls are TRBV2 and TRBJ1-1; tentative D call: TRBD1 (6 bases). Trimming shortened V by 1 base and J by 11 bases, and 11 bases separated the two germline ends. In germline, CDR1 is SNHLY, CDR2 FYNNEI. The CDR3 has 12 amino acids. Here the CDR3 reads CASSEGGGQAFF. In nucleotides, the CDR3 is TGTGCCAGCAGTGAAGGGGGGGGCCAGGCTTTCTTT.

The V gene is TRBV11-2, the J gene TRBJ2-2; 8 bases line up with TRBD2. The CDR3 covers 15 residues. J was trimmed by 4 bases and V by 3 bases; bases with no gene match: 4. Germline CDR1 and CDR2: SGHAT and FQNNGV. The CDR3 region has the DNA TGTGCCAGCAGCTTGCCGGGAGGGCCCACCGGGGAGCTGTTTTTT. Its protein product is CASSLPGGPTGELFF.

This chain uses TRBV5-5 with TRBJ2-7; no reliable D call. Trimming took off 0 bases at V and 3 bases at J, with 4 bases between the two ends. The CDR3 is 12 amino acids. CDR1 SGHKS and CDR2 YYEKEE come from the germline V gene (reference sequence). The CDR3 bases are TGTGCCAGCAGCTTGGACGGCTACGAGCAGTACTTC. The encoded protein is CASSLDGYEQYF.

The chain is built from TRBV2 and TRBJ2-3; possibly TRBD1 or TRBD2 for D (5 bases each). Germline values: CDR1 SNHLY, CDR2 FYNNEI. The V end was cut by 3 bases, the J end by 0 bases, with 10 bases between. This CDR3 has 15 amino acids. The CDR3 coding sequence is TGTGCCAGCAGTGAGGGGGTAGCGAGCACAGATACGCAGTATTTT. This gives the protein CASSEGVASTDTQYF.

The chain employs TRBV10-3 and TRBJ2-7; the D is unclear. Trimming cost V 2 bases and J 3 bases, with 8 bases left between them. The V gene's germline CDR1 is ENHRY and CDR2 SYGVKD. The CDR3 runs to 13 residues. For the CDR3, the DNA is TGTGCCATCAGTGAGATTGCCAACTACGAGCAGTACTTC. Its translation: CAISEIANYEQYF.

This chain links TRBV11-3 with TRBJ2-5; D gene ambiguous. Trimming removed 5 bases at V and 2 bases at J, with 15 bases between. Looked up from germline, CDR1 is SGHNT and CDR2 is YENEEA. This CDR3 has 15 residues. The CDR3 loop is CASSRGPSKQETQYF. The DNA of the CDR3 is TGTGCCAGCAGCCGAGGCCCCAGTAAACAAGAGACCCAGTACTTC.

V and J are TRBV18 and TRBJ2-5; 10 nucleotides agree with TRBD2. J gave up 5 bases and V 3 bases, and 15 bases lay outside the gene matches. The CDR3 runs 18 residues. Germline V gives CDR1 KGHSH, CDR2 LQKENI. DNA for the CDR3: TGTGCCAGCTCACCCAGCCCCCGGACTAGCGGCCCCAGGGAGACCCAGTACTTC. Translating gives CASSPSPRTSGPRETQYF.